The rows below give T cell receptor beta chains drawn from one sample of a study of shared clonotypes between healthy human individuals. The method was immunoSEQ multiplex PCR; TCRdb's version includes in-frame clones alone and lacks a portion of them. The data contain about 480,000 clones, about 80% of them singletons. Sequencing was performed on PBMCs. Receptors were obtained from a woman aged 40 to 49 in good health. Some clones in this sample may be carry-over from other donors' samples. Each CDR3 is given without its conserved first and last residue.

j_call | v_call | cdr3_length | cdr3_aa
TRBJ2-3 | TRBV4-3 | 14 | ASSQEKAGGTDTQY
TRBJ2-7 | TRBV11-2 | 13 | ASSLEGGGAYEQY
TRBJ2-5 | TRBV28 | 11 | ASSLPPEETQY
TRBJ1-1 | TRBV5-1 | 12 | ASSLGDRNTEAF
TRBJ1-2 | TRBV6-6 | 12 | ASSPGQGMGGYT
TRBJ2-2 | TRBV7-3 | 12 | ASSSGRETGELF
TRBJ2-3 | TRBV9 | 17 | ASSAPAPGQGGSTDTQY
TRBJ2-5 | TRBV15 | 13 | ATSRDLAGGETQY
TRBJ2-7 | TRBV7-9 | 12 | ASSFNGVGDEQY
TRBJ2-7 | TRBV28 | 14 | ASSLWLAGYSYEQY
TRBJ1-5 | TRBV9 | 12 | ASSGGQFNQPQH
TRBJ2-2 | TRBV5-8 | 14 | ASSLMAGANTGELF